This T cell receptor beta chain was recorded in a study of T-cell reconstitution after alpha-beta-depleted transplantation in children. Library preparation (for TCRbeta) was performed with unique molecular identifiers. Using its own MiXCR run on the PCR reads, TCRdb lists one record per CDR3 protein. Of 200,000 or so distinct CDR3 sequences in the sample, 8.4% were seen once. For this clonotype: Its target is not known.

Study outcomes and limitations: Newly generated T cells supplied most T-cell counts and diversity one year post-transplant.

The CDR3 runs to 15 residues. V dropped 8 bases and J dropped 0 bases, with 16 bases sitting between them. The germline CDR1 and CDR2 sequences are LGHDT and YNNKEL (reference sequence). The chain carries TRBV3-1 and TRBJ1-1; D is unclear. Material: PBMCs, mostly from graft donor cells, obtained 360 days after TCRalphabeta/CD19-depleted stem cell transplant. The sequence was collected from a male patient under 10 years old who had a stem cell transplant for acute myeloid leukemia, so the T cells may come from the graft donor. The CDR3 is CASSPPGYLNTEAFF. CDR3 sequence (DNA): TGTGCCAGCTCCCCCCCGGGTTACCTGAACACTGAAGCTTTCTTT. Based on the CDR3 plus reference TRBV3-1 and TRBJ1-1, the full variable domain is DTAVSQTPKYLVTQMGNDKSIKCEQNLGHDTMYWYKQDSKKFLKIMFSYNNKELIINETVPNRFSPKSPDKAHLNLHINSLELGDSAVYFCASSPPGYLNTEAFFGQGTRLTVV.